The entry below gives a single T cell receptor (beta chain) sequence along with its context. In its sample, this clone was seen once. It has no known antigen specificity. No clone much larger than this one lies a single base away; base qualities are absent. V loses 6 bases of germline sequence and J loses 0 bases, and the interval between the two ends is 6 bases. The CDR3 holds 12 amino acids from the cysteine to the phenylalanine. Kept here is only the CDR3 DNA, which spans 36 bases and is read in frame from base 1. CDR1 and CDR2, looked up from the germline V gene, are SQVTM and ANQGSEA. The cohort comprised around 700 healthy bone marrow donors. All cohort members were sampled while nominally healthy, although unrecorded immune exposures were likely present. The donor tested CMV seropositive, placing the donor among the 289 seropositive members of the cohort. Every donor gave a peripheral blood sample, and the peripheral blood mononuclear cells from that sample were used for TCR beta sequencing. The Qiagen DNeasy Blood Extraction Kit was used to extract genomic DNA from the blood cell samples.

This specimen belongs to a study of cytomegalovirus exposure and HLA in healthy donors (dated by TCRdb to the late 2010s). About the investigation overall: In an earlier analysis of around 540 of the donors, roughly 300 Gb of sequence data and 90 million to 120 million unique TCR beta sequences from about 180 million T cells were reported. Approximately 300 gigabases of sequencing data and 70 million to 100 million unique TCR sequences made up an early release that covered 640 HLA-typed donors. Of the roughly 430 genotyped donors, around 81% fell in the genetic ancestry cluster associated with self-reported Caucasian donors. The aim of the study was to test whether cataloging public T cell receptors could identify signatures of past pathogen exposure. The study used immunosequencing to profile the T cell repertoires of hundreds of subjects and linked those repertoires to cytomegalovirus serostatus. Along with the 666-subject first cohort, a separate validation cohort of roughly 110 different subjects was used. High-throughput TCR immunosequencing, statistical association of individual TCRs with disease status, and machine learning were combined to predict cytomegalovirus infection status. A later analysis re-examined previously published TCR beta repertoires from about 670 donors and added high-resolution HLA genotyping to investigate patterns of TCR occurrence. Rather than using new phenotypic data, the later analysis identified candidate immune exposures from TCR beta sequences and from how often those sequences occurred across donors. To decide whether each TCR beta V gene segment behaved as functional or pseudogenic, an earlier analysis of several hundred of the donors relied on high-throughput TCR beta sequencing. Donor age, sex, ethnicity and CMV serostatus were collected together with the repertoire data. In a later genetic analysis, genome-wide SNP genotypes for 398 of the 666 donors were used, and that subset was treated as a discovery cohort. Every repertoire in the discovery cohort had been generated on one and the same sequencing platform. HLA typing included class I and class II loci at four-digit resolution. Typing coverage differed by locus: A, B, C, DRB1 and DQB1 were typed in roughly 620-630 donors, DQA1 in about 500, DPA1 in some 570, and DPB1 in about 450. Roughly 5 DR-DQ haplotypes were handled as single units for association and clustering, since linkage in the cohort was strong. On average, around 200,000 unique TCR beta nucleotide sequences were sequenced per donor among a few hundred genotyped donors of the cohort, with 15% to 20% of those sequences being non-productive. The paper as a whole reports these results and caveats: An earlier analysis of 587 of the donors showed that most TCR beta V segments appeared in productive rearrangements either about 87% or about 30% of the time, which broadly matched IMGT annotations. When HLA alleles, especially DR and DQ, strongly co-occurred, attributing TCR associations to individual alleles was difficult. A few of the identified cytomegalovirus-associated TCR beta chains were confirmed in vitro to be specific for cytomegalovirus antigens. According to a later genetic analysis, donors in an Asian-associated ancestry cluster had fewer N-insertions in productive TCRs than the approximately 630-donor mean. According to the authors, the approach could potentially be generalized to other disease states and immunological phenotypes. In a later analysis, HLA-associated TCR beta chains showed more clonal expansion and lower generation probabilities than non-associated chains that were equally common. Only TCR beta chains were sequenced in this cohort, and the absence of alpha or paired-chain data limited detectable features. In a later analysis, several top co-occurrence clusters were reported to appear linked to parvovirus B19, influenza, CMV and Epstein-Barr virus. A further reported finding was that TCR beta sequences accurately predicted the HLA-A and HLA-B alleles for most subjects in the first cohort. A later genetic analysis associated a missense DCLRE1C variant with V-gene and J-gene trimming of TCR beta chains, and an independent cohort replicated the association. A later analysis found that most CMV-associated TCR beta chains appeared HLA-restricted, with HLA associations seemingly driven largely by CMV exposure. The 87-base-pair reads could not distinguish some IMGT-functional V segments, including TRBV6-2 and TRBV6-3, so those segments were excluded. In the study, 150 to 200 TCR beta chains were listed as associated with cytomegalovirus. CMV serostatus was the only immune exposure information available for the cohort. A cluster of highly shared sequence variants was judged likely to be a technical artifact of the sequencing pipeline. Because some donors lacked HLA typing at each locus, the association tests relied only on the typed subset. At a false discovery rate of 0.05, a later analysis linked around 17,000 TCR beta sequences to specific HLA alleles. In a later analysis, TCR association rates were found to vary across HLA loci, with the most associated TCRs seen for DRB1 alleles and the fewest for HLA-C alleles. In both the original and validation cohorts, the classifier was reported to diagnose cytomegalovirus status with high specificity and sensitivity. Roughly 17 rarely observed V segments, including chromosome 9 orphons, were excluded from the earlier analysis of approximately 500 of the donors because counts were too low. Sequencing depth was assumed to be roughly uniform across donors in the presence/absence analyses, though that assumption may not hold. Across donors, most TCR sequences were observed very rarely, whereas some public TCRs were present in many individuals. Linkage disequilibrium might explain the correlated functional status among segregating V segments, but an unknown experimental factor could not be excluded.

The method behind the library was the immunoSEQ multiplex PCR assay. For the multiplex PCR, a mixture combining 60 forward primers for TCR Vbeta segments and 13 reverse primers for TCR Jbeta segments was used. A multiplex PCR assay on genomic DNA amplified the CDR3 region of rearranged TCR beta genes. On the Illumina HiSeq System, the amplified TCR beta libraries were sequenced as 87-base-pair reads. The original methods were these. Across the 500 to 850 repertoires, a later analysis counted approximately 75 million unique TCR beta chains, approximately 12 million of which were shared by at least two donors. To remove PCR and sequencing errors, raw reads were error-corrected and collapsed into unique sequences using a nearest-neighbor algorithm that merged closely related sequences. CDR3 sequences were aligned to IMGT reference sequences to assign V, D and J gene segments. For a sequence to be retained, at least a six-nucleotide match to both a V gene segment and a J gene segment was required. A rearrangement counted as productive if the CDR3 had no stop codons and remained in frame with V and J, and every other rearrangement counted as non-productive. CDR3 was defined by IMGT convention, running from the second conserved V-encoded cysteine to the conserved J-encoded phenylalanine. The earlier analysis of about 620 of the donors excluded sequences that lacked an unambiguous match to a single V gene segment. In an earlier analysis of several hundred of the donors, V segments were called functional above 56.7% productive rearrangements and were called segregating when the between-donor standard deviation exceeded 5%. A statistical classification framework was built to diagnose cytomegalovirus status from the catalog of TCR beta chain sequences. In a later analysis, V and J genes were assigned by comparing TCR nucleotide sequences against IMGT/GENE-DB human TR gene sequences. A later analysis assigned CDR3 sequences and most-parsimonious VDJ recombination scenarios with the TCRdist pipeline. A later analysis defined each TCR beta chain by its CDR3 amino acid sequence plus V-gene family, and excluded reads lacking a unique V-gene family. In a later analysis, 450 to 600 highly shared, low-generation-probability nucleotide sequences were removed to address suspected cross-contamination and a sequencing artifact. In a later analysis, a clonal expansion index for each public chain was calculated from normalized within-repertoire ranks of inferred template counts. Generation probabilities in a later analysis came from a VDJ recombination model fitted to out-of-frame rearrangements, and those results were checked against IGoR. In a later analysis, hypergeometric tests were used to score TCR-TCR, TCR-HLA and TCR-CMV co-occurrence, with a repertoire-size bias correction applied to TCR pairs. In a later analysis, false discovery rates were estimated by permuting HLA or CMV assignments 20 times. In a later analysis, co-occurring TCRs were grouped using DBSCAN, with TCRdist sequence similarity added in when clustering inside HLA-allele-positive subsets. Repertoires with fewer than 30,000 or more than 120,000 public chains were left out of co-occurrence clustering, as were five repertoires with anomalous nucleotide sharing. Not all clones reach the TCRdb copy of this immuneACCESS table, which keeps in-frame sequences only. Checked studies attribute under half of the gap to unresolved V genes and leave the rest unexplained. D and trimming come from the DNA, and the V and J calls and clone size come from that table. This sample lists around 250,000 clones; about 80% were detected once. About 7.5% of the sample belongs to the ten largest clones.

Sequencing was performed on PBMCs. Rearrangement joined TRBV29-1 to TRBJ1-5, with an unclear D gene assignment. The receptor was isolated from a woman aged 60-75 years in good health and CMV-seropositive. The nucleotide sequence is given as TGCAGCGTGGGGAGTAGCAATCAGCCCCAGCATTTT. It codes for CSVGSSNQPQHF.